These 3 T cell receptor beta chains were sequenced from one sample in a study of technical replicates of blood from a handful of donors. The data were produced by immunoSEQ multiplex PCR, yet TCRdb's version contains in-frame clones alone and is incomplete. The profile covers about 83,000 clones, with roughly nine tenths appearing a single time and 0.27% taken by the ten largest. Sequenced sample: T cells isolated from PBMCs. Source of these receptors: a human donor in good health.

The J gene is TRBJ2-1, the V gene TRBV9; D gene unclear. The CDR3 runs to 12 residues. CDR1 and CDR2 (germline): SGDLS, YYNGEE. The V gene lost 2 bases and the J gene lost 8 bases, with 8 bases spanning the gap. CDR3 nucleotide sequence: TGTGCCAGCAGCGTCCGTGCGGATGAGCAGTTCTTC. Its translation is CASSVRADEQFF.

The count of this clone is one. The CDR3 DNA reads as TGTGCTAGTGGTTTGGTACTTACAGGGACGAACACCGGGGAGCTGTTTTTT. Translated, it gives CASGLVLTGTNTGELFF. The rearrangement uses TRBV12-5 and TRBJ2-2; weak D call: TRBD1 (6 bases). CDR3 length: 17 residues. V was trimmed by 0 bases and J by 0 bases, leaving 11 bases between them. Germline V gives CDR1 LGHNT, CDR2 FRNRAP.

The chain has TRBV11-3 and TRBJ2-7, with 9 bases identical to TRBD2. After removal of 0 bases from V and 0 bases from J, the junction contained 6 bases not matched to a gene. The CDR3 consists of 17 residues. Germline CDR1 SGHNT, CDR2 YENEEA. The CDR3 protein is CASSLDPGTSRSYEQYF. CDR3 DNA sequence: TGTGCCAGCAGCTTAGATCCCGGGACTAGCCGCTCCTACGAGCAGTACTTC.